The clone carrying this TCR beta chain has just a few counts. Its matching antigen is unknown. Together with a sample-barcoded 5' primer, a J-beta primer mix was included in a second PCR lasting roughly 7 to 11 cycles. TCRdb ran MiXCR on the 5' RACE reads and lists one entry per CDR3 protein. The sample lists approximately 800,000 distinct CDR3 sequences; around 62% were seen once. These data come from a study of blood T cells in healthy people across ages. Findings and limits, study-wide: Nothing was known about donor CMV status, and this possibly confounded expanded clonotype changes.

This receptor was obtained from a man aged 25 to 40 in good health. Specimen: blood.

The CDR3 reads CASSPNTVSGRTQYF. CDR3 DNA: TGTGCCAGCTCACCTAATACTGTCTCCGGAAGGACCCAGTACTTC. The chain recombines TRBV18 with TRBJ2-7; D remains ambiguous. With the DNA end fitting TRBJ2-5 better, the J assignment may be wrong. The CDR3 sequence is 15 residues long. CDR1 is KGHSH, CDR2 LQKENI, per germline.